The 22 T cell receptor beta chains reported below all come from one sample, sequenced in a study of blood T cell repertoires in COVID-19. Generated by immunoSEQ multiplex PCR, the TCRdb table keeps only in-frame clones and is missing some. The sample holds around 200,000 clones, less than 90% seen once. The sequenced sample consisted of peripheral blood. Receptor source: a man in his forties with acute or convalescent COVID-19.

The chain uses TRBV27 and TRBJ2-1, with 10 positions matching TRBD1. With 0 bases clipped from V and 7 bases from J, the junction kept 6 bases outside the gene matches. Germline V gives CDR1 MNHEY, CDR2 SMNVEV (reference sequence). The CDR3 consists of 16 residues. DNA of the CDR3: TGTGCCAGCAGTTTATCCCGGACAGGGGGGCGGAATGAGCAGTTCTTC. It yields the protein CASSLSRTGGRNEQFF.

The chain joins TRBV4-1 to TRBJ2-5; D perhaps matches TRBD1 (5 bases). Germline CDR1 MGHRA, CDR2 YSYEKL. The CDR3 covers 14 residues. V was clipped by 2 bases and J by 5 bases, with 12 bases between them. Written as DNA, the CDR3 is TGCGCCAGCAGCCAAACCTTGACAGTTGAGACCCAGTACTTC. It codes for CASSQTLTVETQYF.

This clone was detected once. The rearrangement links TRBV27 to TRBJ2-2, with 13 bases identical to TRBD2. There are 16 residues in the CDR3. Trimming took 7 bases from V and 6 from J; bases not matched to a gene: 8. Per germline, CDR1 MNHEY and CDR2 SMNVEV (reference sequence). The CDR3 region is CASKPSGTSGAGELFF. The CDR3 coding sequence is TGTGCCAGCAAACCGTCCGGGACTAGCGGGGCCGGGGAGCTGTTTTTT.

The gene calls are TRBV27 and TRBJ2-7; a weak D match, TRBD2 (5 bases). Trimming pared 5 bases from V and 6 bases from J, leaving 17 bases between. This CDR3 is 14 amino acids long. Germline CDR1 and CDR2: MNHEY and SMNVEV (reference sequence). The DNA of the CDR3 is TGTGCCAGCAGTCTAACTTACCTCGAGGGCGAGCAGTACTTC. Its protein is CASSLTYLEGEQYF.

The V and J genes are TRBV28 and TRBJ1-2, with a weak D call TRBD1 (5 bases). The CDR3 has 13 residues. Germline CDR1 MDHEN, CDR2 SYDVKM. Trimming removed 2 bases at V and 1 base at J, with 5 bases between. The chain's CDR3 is CASSLGHNYGYTF. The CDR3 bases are TGTGCCAGCAGTTTAGGACATAACTATGGCTACACCTTC.

The CDR3 spells CASTVRDRGNYGYTF. DNA for the CDR3: TGTGCCAGCACCGTCCGGGACAGGGGGAACTATGGCTACACCTTC. The chain couples TRBV11-2 to TRBJ1-2; 11 bases align to TRBD1. The V and J ends lost 7 bases and 2 bases, in that order; junction bases with no gene match: 6. Germline-derived CDR1 and CDR2 are SGHAT and FQNNGV. This CDR3 spans 15 amino acids. The full variable domain, completed using reference TRBV11-2 and TRBJ1-2, is EAGVAQSPRYKIIEKRQSVAFWCNPISGHATLYWYQQILGQGPKLLIQFQNNGVVDDSQLPKDRFSAERLKGVDSTLKIQPAKLEDSAVYLCASTVRDRGNYGYTFGSGTRLTVV.

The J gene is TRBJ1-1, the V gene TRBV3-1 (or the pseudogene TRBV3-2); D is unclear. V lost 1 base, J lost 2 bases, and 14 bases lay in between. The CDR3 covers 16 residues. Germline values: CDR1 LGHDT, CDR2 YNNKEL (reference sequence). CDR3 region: CASSQVPAGLNTEAFF. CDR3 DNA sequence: TGTGCCAGCAGCCAAGTCCCGGCGGGTCTTAACACTGAAGCTTTCTTT.

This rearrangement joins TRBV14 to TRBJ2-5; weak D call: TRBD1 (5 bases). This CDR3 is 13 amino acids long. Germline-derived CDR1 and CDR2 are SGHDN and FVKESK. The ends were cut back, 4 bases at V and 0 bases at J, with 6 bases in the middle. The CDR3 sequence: CASSPRDQETQYF. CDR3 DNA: TGTGCCAGCAGCCCCAGGGACCAAGAGACCCAGTACTTC.

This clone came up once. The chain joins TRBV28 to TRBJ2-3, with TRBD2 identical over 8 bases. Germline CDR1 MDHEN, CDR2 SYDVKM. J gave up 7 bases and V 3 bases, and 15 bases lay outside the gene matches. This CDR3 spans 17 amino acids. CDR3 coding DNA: TGTGCCAGCAGTTTCGGGGGGGCGACAGGAGAAGCCAATACGCAGTATTTT. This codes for CASSFGGATGEANTQYF.

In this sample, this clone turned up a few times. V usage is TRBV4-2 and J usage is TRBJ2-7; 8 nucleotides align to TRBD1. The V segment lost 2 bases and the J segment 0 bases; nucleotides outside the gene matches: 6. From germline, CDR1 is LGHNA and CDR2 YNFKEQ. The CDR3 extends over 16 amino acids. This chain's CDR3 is CASSQTSGQASYEQYF. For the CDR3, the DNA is TGTGCCAGCAGCCAAACGTCGGGACAGGCCTCCTACGAGCAGTACTTC.

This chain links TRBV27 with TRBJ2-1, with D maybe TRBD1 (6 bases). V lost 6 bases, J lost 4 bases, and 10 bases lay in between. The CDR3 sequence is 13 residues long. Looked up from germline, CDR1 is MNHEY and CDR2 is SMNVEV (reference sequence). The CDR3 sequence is CASRPQGYNEQFF. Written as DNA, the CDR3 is TGTGCCAGCAGACCTCAGGGGTACAATGAGCAGTTCTTC.

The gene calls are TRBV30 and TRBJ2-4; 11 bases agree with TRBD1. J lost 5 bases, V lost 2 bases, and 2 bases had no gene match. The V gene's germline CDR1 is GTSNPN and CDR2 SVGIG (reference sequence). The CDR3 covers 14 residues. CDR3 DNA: TGTGCCTGGAGTCCGGGACAGGGGGAAAACATTCAGTACTTC. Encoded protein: CAWSPGQGENIQYF.

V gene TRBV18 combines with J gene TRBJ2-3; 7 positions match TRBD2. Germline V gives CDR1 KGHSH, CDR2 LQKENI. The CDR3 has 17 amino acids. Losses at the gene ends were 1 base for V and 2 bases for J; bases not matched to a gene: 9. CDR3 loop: CASSPLPSRDYTDTQYF. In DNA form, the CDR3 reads TGTGCCAGCTCACCACTTCCCTCTAGGGACTACACAGATACGCAGTATTTT.

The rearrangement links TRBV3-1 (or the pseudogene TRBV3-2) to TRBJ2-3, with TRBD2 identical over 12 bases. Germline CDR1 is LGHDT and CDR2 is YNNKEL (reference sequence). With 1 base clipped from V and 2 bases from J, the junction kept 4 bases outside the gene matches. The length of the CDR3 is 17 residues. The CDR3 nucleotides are TGTGCCAGCAGCCAAGGACTAGCGGGGGCCCTCACAGATACGCAGTATTTT. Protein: CASSQGLAGALTDTQYF.

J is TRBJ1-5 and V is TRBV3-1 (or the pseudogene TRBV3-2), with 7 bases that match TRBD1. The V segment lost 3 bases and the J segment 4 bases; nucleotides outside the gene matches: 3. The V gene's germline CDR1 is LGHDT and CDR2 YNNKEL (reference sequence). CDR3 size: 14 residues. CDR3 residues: CASSHLQGNQPQHF. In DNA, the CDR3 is TGTGCCAGCAGCCACCTACAGGGGAATCAGCCCCAGCATTTT.

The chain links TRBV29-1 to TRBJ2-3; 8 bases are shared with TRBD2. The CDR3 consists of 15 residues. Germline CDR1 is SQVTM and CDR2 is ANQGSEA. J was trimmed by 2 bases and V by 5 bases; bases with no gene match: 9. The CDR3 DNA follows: TGCAGCGTTTCCGGGACTAGAGACCACACAGATACGCAGTATTTT. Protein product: CSVSGTRDHTDTQYF.

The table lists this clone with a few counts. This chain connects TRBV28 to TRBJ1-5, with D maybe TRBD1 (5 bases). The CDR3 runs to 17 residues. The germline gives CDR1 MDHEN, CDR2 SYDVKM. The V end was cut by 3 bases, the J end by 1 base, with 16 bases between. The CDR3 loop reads CASSFYLSGASNQPQHF. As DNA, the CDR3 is TGTGCCAGCAGTTTTTATTTGAGTGGGGCAAGCAATCAGCCCCAGCATTTT. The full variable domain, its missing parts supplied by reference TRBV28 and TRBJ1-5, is DVKVTQSSRYLVKRTGEKVFLECVQDMDHENMFWYRQDPGLGLRLIYFSYDVKMKEKGDIPEGYSVSREKKERFSLILESASTNQTSMYLCASSFYLSGASNQPQHFGDGTRLSIL.

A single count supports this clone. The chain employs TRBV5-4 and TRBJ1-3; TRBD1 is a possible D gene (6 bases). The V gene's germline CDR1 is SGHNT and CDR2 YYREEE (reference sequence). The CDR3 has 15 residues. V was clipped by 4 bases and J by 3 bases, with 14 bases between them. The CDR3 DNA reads TGTGCCAGCAGCGGGCAACAGGGCCATGGAAACACCATATATTTT. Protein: CASSGQQGHGNTIYF.

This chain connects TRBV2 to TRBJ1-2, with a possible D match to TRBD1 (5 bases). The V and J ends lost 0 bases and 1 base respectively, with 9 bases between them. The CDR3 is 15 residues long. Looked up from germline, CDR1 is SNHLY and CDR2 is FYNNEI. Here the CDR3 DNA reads TGTGCCAGCAGTGAAGCGGGGGGAATTAACTATGGCTACACCTTC. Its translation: CASSEAGGINYGYTF.

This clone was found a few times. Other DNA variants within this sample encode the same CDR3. CDR3 in DNA: TGTGCCAGCTCACCAACAGGGGGCTACGAGCAGTACTTC. Amino acids: CASSPTGGYEQYF. The chain has TRBV18 and TRBJ2-7, with 8 positions matching TRBD1. V lost 2 bases, J lost 3 bases, and 0 bases stayed unmatched. The germline CDR1 and CDR2 sequences are KGHSH and LQKENI. The CDR3 sequence is 13 residues long.

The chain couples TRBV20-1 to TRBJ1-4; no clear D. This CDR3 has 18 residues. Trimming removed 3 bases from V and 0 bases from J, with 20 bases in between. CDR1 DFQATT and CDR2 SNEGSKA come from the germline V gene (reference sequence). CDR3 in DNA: TGCAGTGCTAGTTACCCCCCTCAGGCCCCAGCAACTAATGAAAAACTGTTTTTT. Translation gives CSASYPPQAPATNEKLFF.

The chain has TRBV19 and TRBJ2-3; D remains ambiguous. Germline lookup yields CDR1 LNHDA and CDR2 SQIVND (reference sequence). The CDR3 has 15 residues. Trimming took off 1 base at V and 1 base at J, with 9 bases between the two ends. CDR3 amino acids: CASSIVGLGTDTQYF. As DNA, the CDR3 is TGTGCCAGTAGTATAGTTGGCCTGGGCACAGATACGCAGTATTTT.